This TCR beta chain derives from a study of T cells after yellow fever vaccination. This clonotype was observed many times. UMIs and a universal primer site were added when TCR cDNA was made by 5'RACE template switching. MiXCR, applied by TCRdb to the 5' RACE reads, yields one record per CDR3 protein. The sample lists a few hundred thousand distinct CDR3 sequences, approximately 10% occurring once. The specimen was CD4+ T cells sorted from PBMCs, collected 5 days after the yellow fever booster vaccination. This sequence was found in a man aged 18 to 30 who received the YFV17D yellow fever vaccine.

The CDR3 DNA follows: TGTGCCAGCAAGATGGGACAGGACTCTGAAAAACTGTTTTTT. Protein sequence: CASKMGQDSEKLFF. The chain links TRBV6-1 to TRBJ1-4, with 8 bases lining up with TRBD1. The junction had 8 bases not matched to a gene; V was cut back by 7 bases and J by 7 bases. The CDR3 runs 14 residues. The germline V gene has CDR1 MNHNS and CDR2 SASEGT.